This T cell receptor (beta chain) was sequenced during a study of Ad26.COV2.S vaccination and SARS-CoV-2 variants. The treatment is: some 20 received Ad26.COV2.S at low or high dose, single or two shots; 5 received placebo; per-sample allocation not given. Sampling occurred on day 63 after the first vaccine or placebo injection. Clones were sequenced by immunoSEQ multiplex PCR, and TCRdb holds only the in-frame ones, with some missing. The table has 300,000 to 450,000 clones, about 85% seen once. Deletions cut 5 bases from V and 4 bases from J, with 19 bases between. CDR3 size: 15 residues. The germline gives CDR1 SGHRS, CDR2 YFSETQ.

The chain uses TRBV5-1 and TRBJ2-7; D perhaps matches TRBD2 (7 bases). The clonotype originates from a person between 18 and 65 years old who received the Ad26.COV2.S COVID-19 vaccine or a placebo. Sequencing was performed on peripheral blood, taken in a trial of Ad26.COV2.S vaccine versus placebo. The CDR3 loop reads CASSVGGGPAYEQYF. The CDR3 DNA sequence: TGCGCCAGCAGTGTAGGGGGAGGGCCTGCATACGAGCAGTACTTC. The full variable domain, with the rest looked up from reference TRBV5-1 and TRBJ2-7, is KAGVTQTPRYLIKTRGQQVTLSCSPISGHRSVSWYQQTPGQGLQFLFEYFSETQRNKGNFPGRFSGRQFSNSRSEMNVSTLELGDSALYLCASSVGGGPAYEQYFGPGTRLTVT.